These 7 T cell receptor beta chains were sequenced from one sample in a study of blood T cell repertoires in COVID-19. Produced via immunoSEQ multiplex PCR; TCRdb's table is partial and in-frame only. In the table there are 200,000 or so clones, roughly 81% of which are singletons. Sequencing input: peripheral blood. The receptors were gathered from a woman in her 70s with active or convalescent COVID-19.

The chain combines TRBV6-1 with TRBJ1-6, with D perhaps matching TRBD1 (6 bases). The germline CDR1 and CDR2 sequences are MNHNS and SASEGT. CDR3 length: 14 amino acids. V was clipped by 3 bases and J by 7 bases, with 10 bases between them. This CDR3 is CASSEVQGNSPLHF. The CDR3 nucleotides are TGTGCCAGCAGTGAGGTACAGGGAAATTCACCCCTCCACTTT.

CDR3 sequence: CASSPGTGALDYTF. Here the CDR3 DNA reads TGTGCCAGCAGCCCCGGGACAGGGGCCCTTGACTACACCTTC. The chain links TRBV3-1 (or the pseudogene TRBV3-2) to TRBJ1-2; 10 bases agree with TRBD1. CDR3 length equals 14 residues. With 4 bases clipped from V and 10 bases from J, the junction kept 9 bases outside the gene matches. Per the germline V gene, CDR1 is LGHDT and CDR2 is YNNKEL (reference sequence).

This chain joins TRBV4-2 and TRBJ1-4; possible D gene TRBD1, 5 bases. The CDR3 contains 16 residues. CDR1 LGHNA and CDR2 YNFKEQ come from the germline V gene. Trimming cost V 4 bases and J 6 bases, with 18 bases left between them. The CDR3 protein is CASSPSTVQGDEKLFF. In DNA, the CDR3 is TGTGCCAGCAGCCCCTCGACGGTTCAGGGTGATGAAAAACTGTTTTTT.

The chain joins TRBV4-1 to TRBJ2-6, with 9 positions matching TRBD2. CDR1 and CDR2 (germline): MGHRA, YSYEKL. The CDR3 runs 20 residues. Trimming removed 4 bases from V and 1 base from J; junction bases left unmatched: 14. The DNA for the CDR3 is TGCGCCAGCAGCCCAGTAGCGAGCGGGAGGATGGGGTCTGGGGCCAACGTCCTGACTTTC. It translates to CASSPVASGRMGSGANVLTF.

V and J are TRBV19 and TRBJ1-1; D is unresolved. The length of the CDR3 is 11 residues. Germline V lookup: CDR1 LNHDA, CDR2 SQIVND (reference sequence). Trimming shortened V by 9 bases and J by 7 bases, and 12 bases separated the two germline ends. The CDR3 protein is CASTLGSEAFF. The CDR3 coding sequence is TGTGCCAGCACACTTGGGAGTGAAGCTTTCTTT.

V and J are TRBV2 and TRBJ2-3; 10 bases are a match to TRBD1. Germline values: CDR1 SNHLY, CDR2 FYNNEI. V lost 7 bases to trimming and J lost 6 bases; unmatched junction nucleotides: 7. The CDR3 loop spans 14 amino acids. In DNA, the CDR3 is TGTGCCAGCATTGGACAGGGGGGTTCTGATACGCAGTATTTT. It translates to CASIGQGGSDTQYF.

This chain connects TRBV5-4 to TRBJ1-4; unclear D gene. The CDR3 is made up of 12 amino acids. Germline V lookup: CDR1 SGHNT, CDR2 YYREEE (reference sequence). V was shortened by 1 base and J by 8 bases, with 6 bases between the two germline ends. CDR3 sequence reads: CASSLRGEKLFF. CDR3 nucleotide sequence: TGTGCCAGCAGCTTGCGGGGAGAAAAACTGTTTTTT.